This T cell receptor (beta chain) was recorded in a study of OX40 agonist ivuxolimab in advanced cancers. Broader study findings: Fewer expanded clones were found on average in CD4+ than in CD8+ T cells. The study did not work out the antigen specificity of the expanded peripheral T cells. Circulating CD4+ and CD8+ T cells showed clonal expansion by week 6 at 0.1 to 3.0 mg/kg.

This CDR3 has 14 amino acids. The V and J ends lost 4 bases and 1 base respectively, with 11 bases between them. The germline V gene encodes CDR1 SGHRS and CDR2 YFSETQ. In regard to this clone: Antigen: not known.

The repertoire was sequenced with immunoSEQ multiplex PCR; TCRdb's copy has only in-frame clones and lacks some. The sample has roughly 48,000 clones, approximately 86% seen once. This clonotype was obtained from an adult with an advanced solid tumor such as melanoma, head and neck, liver or kidney cancer. This chain uses TRBV5-1 with TRBJ1-1; D unclear. The starting material was CD4+ or CD8+ T cells sorted from blood, obtained in a trial of the OX40 agonist ivuxolimab. In DNA, the CDR3 is TGCGCCAGCAGCAGCACCCAGACGAACACTGAAGCTTTCTTT. It encodes CASSSTQTNTEAFF.